Listed here are 27 T cell receptor beta chains from one sample, sequenced in a study of OX40 agonist ivuxolimab in advanced cancers. To prepare the library, the immunoSEQ multiplex PCR assay was applied. TCRdb took this table from immuneACCESS and kept in-frame rearrangements with V and J called. Such tables lack part of the clones; where checked against another copy, unresolved V genes explain under half of the gap, and the rest is unexplained. This sample comprises about 90,000 clones, 75% to 95% of them detected only once. The biggest ten clones account for about 9% of the sample. The specimen was CD4+ or CD8+ T cells sorted from blood, collected in a trial of the OX40 agonist ivuxolimab. These receptors came from an adult with an advanced solid tumor such as melanoma, head and neck, liver or kidney cancer.

CDR3 residues: CASSYRVPGYTQYF. The CDR3 DNA reads TGTGCCAGCAGTTACCGGGTCCCCGGGTATACGCAGTATTTT. The chain is built from TRBV6-5 and TRBJ2-3; D unresolved. V lost 2 bases to trimming and J lost 7 bases, with 13 bases between them. The CDR3 loop spans 14 amino acids. The germline gives CDR1 MNHEY, CDR2 SVGAGI.

V and J are TRBV7-9 and TRBJ2-7; 7 nucleotides agree with TRBD1. The V and J ends lost 6 bases and 0 bases, in that order; junction bases with no gene match: 5. Germline lookup yields CDR1 SEHNR and CDR2 FQNEAQ (reference sequence). The CDR3 consists of 14 residues. CDR3: CASRRQGSSYEQYF. The CDR3 coding sequence is TGTGCCAGCAGACGACAGGGATCCTCCTACGAGCAGTACTTC. The whole variable domain, remainder taken from reference TRBV7-9 and TRBJ2-7, is DTGVSQNPRHKITKRGQNVTFRCDPISEHNRLYWYRQTLGQGPEFLTYFQNEAQLEKSRLLSDRFSAERPKGSFSTLEIQRTEQGDSAMYLCASRRQGSSYEQYFGPGTRLTVT.

This sequence joins TRBV18 and TRBJ1-5, with 7 bases fitting TRBD1. CDR1 and CDR2 (germline): KGHSH, LQKENI. J was trimmed by 6 bases and V by 5 bases; bases with no gene match: 4. CDR3 length: 13 amino acids. CDR3 protein: CASSTGEFQPQHF. For the CDR3, the DNA is TGTGCCAGCTCAACAGGGGAATTTCAGCCCCAGCATTTT. Variable domain in full (rest from reference TRBV18 and TRBJ1-5): NAGVMQNPRHLVRRRGQEARLRCSPMKGHSHVYWYRQLPEEGLKFMVYLQKENIIDESGMPKERFSAEFPKEGPSILRIQQVVRGDSAAYFCASSTGEFQPQHFGDGTRLSIL.

This clone occurred once. V usage is TRBV6-5 and J usage is TRBJ1-2; TRBD1 might be the D (6 bases). Germline V gives CDR1 MNHEY, CDR2 SVGAGI. Trimming pared 0 bases from V and 6 bases from J, leaving 11 bases between. The CDR3 consists of 14 residues. The CDR3 is CASSYSTGVDGYTF. CDR3 bases: TGTGCCAGCAGTTACTCGACAGGCGTGGATGGCTACACCTTC.

This chain connects TRBV7-9 to TRBJ2-2; D gene unclear. The V gene's germline CDR1 is SEHNR and CDR2 FQNEAQ (reference sequence). The germline V and J ends were trimmed by 5 bases and 2 bases, with 15 bases remaining between them. This CDR3 contains 16 residues. The CDR3 region is CASSPRPTENTGELFF. The CDR3 DNA follows: TGTGCCAGCAGCCCCCGGCCGACTGAAAACACCGGGGAGCTGTTTTTT.

The chain recombines TRBV27 with TRBJ2-7, with D tentatively TRBD1 (5 bases). V was pared by 3 bases and J by 0 bases, with 12 bases between. This CDR3 has 15 amino acids. In germline, CDR1 is MNHEY, CDR2 SMNVEV (reference sequence). CDR3 in amino acids: CASSFSGKTSYEQYF. CDR3 coding DNA: TGTGCCAGCAGTTTTTCAGGGAAAACCTCCTACGAGCAGTACTTC.

Only one count was recorded for this clone. V is TRBV5-1 and J is TRBJ2-2, with D tentatively TRBD2 (6 bases). Between the trimmed V and J ends, which lost 4 bases and 6 bases, there was a span of 13 bases. The CDR3 sequence is 14 residues long. CDR1 and CDR2 (germline): SGHRS, YFSETQ. This CDR3 reads CASSTGRGAGELFF. CDR3 DNA: TGCGCCAGCAGCACGGGGCGCGGGGCCGGGGAGCTGTTTTTT.

The rearrangement joins TRBV7-3 to TRBJ2-5; 9 bases are shared with TRBD2. Germline values: CDR1 SGHTA, CDR2 FQGTGA. CDR3 length equals 15 residues. J lost 2 bases, V lost 4 bases, and 5 bases had no gene match. CDR3 sequence reads: CASSYLSGRQETQYF. CDR3 sequence (DNA): TGTGCCAGCAGCTACCTCAGCGGGAGGCAAGAGACCCAGTACTTC.

The chain combines TRBV5-1 with TRBJ2-7; a possible D gene is TRBD1 (5 bases). There are 13 residues in the CDR3. CDR1 is SGHRS and CDR2 is YFSETQ in the germline V gene. V dropped 5 bases and J dropped 3 bases, with 12 bases sitting between them. The CDR3 DNA is TGCGCCAGCAGGAAGGACACTGGCTACGAGCAGTACTTC. Its protein is CASRKDTGYEQYF.

The rearrangement links TRBV15 to TRBJ2-5; no definite D call. CDR3 length equals 12 residues. Germline CDR1 reads LNHNV; CDR2 reads YYDKDF (reference sequence). V gave up 1 base and J gave up 5 bases, with 5 bases separating them. In DNA, the CDR3 is TGTGCCACCAGCAGAGGTAGCGAGACCCAGTACTTC. Encoded protein: CATSRGSETQYF.

The V and J genes are TRBV19 and TRBJ2-1; 9 bases align to TRBD1. This CDR3 is built from 15 residues. The V gene's germline CDR1 is LNHDA and CDR2 SQIVND (reference sequence). Trimming at V came to 7 bases and at J to 5 bases, leaving 9 bases not matched to a gene. The DNA for the CDR3 is TGTGCCAGTACCAAGGACAGGGGTAAGGACAATGAGCAGTTCTTC. As protein: CASTKDRGKDNEQFF.

This chain joins TRBV30 and TRBJ2-7; 10 bases agree with TRBD1. CDR3 size: 15 residues. CDR1 is GTSNPN, CDR2 SVGIG, per germline (reference sequence). V trimming: 2 bases; J trimming: 4 bases; junction bases outside the gene matches: 8. The CDR3 coding sequence is TGTGCCTGGAGTTCGGGGACAGGGGCGAATTACGAGCAGTACTTC. Translating gives CAWSSGTGANYEQYF.

V is TRBV27 and J is TRBJ2-2; TRBD1 might be the D (6 bases). Trimming took 3 bases from V and 4 from J, leaving 9 bases between them. The CDR3 contains 14 residues. From germline, CDR1 is MNHEY and CDR2 SMNVEV (reference sequence). The CDR3 sequence is CASSFRGLTGELFF. For the CDR3, the DNA is TGTGCCAGCAGTTTCAGGGGTCTCACCGGGGAGCTGTTTTTT.

The rearrangement links TRBV6-1 to TRBJ1-5; the D gene is possibly TRBD1 (5 bases). Germline V gene lookup returns CDR1 MNHNS and CDR2 SASEGT. The length of the CDR3 is 15 residues. Trimming took off 3 bases at V and 4 bases at J, with 13 bases between the two ends. The CDR3 sequence: CASSEARGLNQPQHF. The CDR3 DNA reads as TGTGCCAGCAGTGAGGCGAGGGGATTAAATCAGCCCCAGCATTTT.

The chain joins TRBV9 to TRBJ1-2; TRBD1 agrees at 7 bases. This CDR3 comprises 16 residues. V lost 4 bases to trimming and J lost 7 bases; unmatched junction nucleotides: 16. Germline V gene lookup returns CDR1 SGDLS and CDR2 YYNGEE. Here the CDR3 reads CASSPRQGVRCCGYTF. CDR3 coding DNA: TGTGCCAGCAGCCCGCGGCAGGGGGTGCGGTGTTGTGGCTACACCTTC. Full variable domain (outside the CDR3, taken from reference TRBV9 and TRBJ1-2): DSGVTQTPKHLITATGQRVTLRCSPRSGDLSVYWYQQSLDQGLQFLIQYYNGEERAKGNILERFSAQQFPDLHSELNLSSLELGDSALYFCASSPRQGVRCCGYTFGSGTRLTVV.

This clone was recorded only once. The chain combines TRBV27 with TRBJ2-3; the match to TRBD2 covers 15 bases. CDR1 MNHEY and CDR2 SMNVEV come from the germline V gene (reference sequence). J lost 3 bases, V lost 7 bases, and 5 bases had no gene match. The CDR3 runs 16 residues. The CDR3 region has the DNA TGTGCCAGCACTGCGGGACTAGCGGGAGGTACAGATACGCAGTATTTT. Translating it yields CASTAGLAGGTDTQYF.

This chain joins TRBV7-9 and TRBJ2-7; 10 bases are shared with TRBD2. Germline loops: CDR1 SEHNR, CDR2 FQNEAQ (reference sequence). J gave up 1 base and V 4 bases, and 4 bases lay outside the gene matches. This CDR3 region has 15 residues. The chain's CDR3 is CASSSLAGASYEQYF. CDR3 DNA: TGTGCCAGCAGCTCGCTAGCGGGAGCATCCTACGAGCAGTACTTC.

The CDR3, as DNA: TGTGCCAGCAGGCGCGGGAGTGGGTACGAGCAGTACTTC. It yields the protein CASRRGSGYEQYF. This sequence joins TRBV7-9 and TRBJ2-7; the match to TRBD2 covers 7 bases. Unmatched junction bases numbered 6, after V lost 6 bases and J lost 4 bases. The CDR3 sequence is 13 residues long. CDR1 and CDR2 from the germline V gene are SEHNR and FQNEAQ (reference sequence). Drawing the rest from reference TRBV7-9 and TRBJ2-7, the complete variable domain is DTGVSQNPRHKITKRGQNVTFRCDPISEHNRLYWYRQTLGQGPEFLTYFQNEAQLEKSRLLSDRFSAERPKGSFSTLEIQRTEQGDSAMYLCASRRGSGYEQYFGPGTRLTVT.

V gene TRBV7-3 combines with J gene TRBJ2-1; D is undetermined. V lost 2 bases to trimming and J lost 5 bases, with 4 bases between them. Looked up from germline, CDR1 is SGHTA and CDR2 is FQGTGA. CDR3 length equals 12 residues. The CDR3 bases are TGTGCCAGCAGCTTAGGGAACAATGAGCAGTTCTTC. Translation: CASSLGNNEQFF.

The V and J genes are TRBV2 and TRBJ2-7; a possible D gene is TRBD2 (5 bases). V shed 4 bases and J shed 2 bases, with 12 bases lying between them. The CDR3 is 14 residues long. CDR1 and CDR2 from the germline V gene are SNHLY and FYNNEI. CDR3 residues: CASSVRGSPYEQYF. As DNA, the CDR3 is TGTGCCAGCAGTGTGCGCGGGTCGCCCTACGAGCAGTACTTC.

This clone showed up just once. V is TRBV29-1 and J is TRBJ2-3; 8 bases match TRBD2. CDR1 is SQVTM and CDR2 is ANQGSEA in the germline V gene. The CDR3 consists of 14 residues. The junction had 14 bases not matched to a gene; V was cut back by 1 base and J by 14 bases. This CDR3 is CSVEVGAGGIVLYF. The CDR3 DNA reads as TGCAGCGTTGAAGTCGGGGCGGGAGGAATCGTGCTGTATTTT.

The chain carries TRBV29-1 and TRBJ2-5; 7 bases align to TRBD2. In germline, CDR1 is SQVTM, CDR2 ANQGSEA. The trim removed 1 base at V and 1 base at J, leaving 3 bases unmatched. The CDR3 runs 14 residues. CDR3 bases: TGCAGCGTTGAAGCGGGAGGTCGCCAAGAGACCCAGTACTTC. Translation gives CSVEAGGRQETQYF.

This rearrangement joins TRBV25-1 to TRBJ2-2; 12 bases map to TRBD2. The CDR3 covers 17 residues. Germline CDR1 reads MGHDK; CDR2 reads SYGVNS. V shed 3 bases, J shed 4 bases, and the junction held 6 bases outside the gene matches. The CDR3 loop reads CASSDGGLAGFTGELFF. The CDR3, as DNA: TGTGCCAGCAGTGATGGGGGACTAGCGGGTTTCACCGGGGAGCTGTTTTTT.

This chain connects TRBV4-1 to TRBJ2-1; TRBD2 agrees at 7 bases. This CDR3 has 18 amino acids. V lost 4 bases and J lost 10; bases outside the gene matches: 22. The V gene's germline CDR1 is MGHRA and CDR2 YSYEKL. This chain's CDR3 is CASSRQSGTTSFGTEQFF. CDR3 coding DNA: TGCGCCAGCAGCCGTCAATCCGGGACTACGTCGTTTGGTACGGAGCAGTTCTTC.

The chain couples TRBV11-3 to TRBJ2-7, with unresolved D. The germline V gene encodes CDR1 SGHNT and CDR2 YENEEA. The CDR3 spans 14 residues. Trimming stripped 1 base from V and 0 bases from J, with 7 bases between. The CDR3 here is CASSLGIYSYEQYF. The CDR3 DNA reads TGTGCCAGCAGCTTAGGTATATACTCCTACGAGCAGTACTTC.

Remarks on this clone: This same CDR3 is encoded by further DNA sequences in the sample. V gene TRBV6-5 combines with J gene TRBJ1-1; unclear D gene. CDR1 is MNHEY and CDR2 is SVGAGI in the germline V gene. There are 14 residues in the CDR3. The V end was cut by 3 bases, the J end by 0 bases, with 8 bases between. CDR3 in DNA: TGTGCCAGCAGTTATGGTGGTGTGAACACTGAAGCTTTCTTT. Protein sequence: CASSYGGVNTEAFF.

V usage is TRBV11-3 and J usage is TRBJ2-3; 12 bases match TRBD2. V shed 8 bases and J 5 bases; nucleotides not matched to a gene: 5. CDR3 length equals 14 residues. Germline-derived CDR1 and CDR2 are SGHNT and YENEEA. The DNA of the CDR3 is TGTGCCAGCGGACCGGGACTAGCGGGAGATACGCAGTATTTT. Its translation: CASGPGLAGDTQYF.